This TCR beta chain was documented in a study of blood T cell repertoires in COVID-19. Germline CDR1 and CDR2: SNHLY and FYNNEI. Trimming pared 5 bases from V and 8 bases from J, leaving 15 bases between. The CDR3 length is 13 residues. Using immunoSEQ multiplex PCR, the repertoire was profiled, and TCRdb retains in-frame clones only, with some absent. The table includes about 59,000 clones, over 75% detected once. The chain couples TRBV2 to TRBJ1-2; no firm D call. The sample taken for sequencing was peripheral blood. The receptor comes from a man aged 60 to 69 with COVID-19, enrolled during active disease. CDR3: CASSITMHSGYTF. The CDR3 DNA sequence: TGTGCCAGCAGTATAACGATGCATAGCGGCTACACCTTC. The whole variable domain, remainder taken from reference TRBV2 and TRBJ1-2, is EPEVTQTPSHQVTQMGQEVILRCVPISNHLYFYWYRQILGQKVEFLVSFYNNEISEKSEIFDDQFSVERPDGSNFTLKIRSTKLEDSAMYFCASSITMHSGYTFGSGTRLTVV.